This paragraph reports one T cell receptor beta chain. This specimen belongs to a study of T cells expressing NK-cell markers. Using the 5' RACE reads, TCRdb records one entry per CDR3 protein without DNA. Here the sample table reports 300,000 to 500,000 distinct CDR3 sequences. The CDR3 length is 16 residues. Germline V gene sequence: CDR1 SEHNR, CDR2 FQNEAQ (reference sequence). The receptor was isolated from a woman between 45 and 65 years old in good health. The rearrangement uses TRBV7-9 and TRBJ2-5; TCRdb reports TRBD2, a call that lacks DNA to check it against. Sequencing was carried out using blood T cells: a sorted CD56 or NKG2C T cell subset, CD4+ or CD8+ T cells, or bulk PBMC T cells (not recorded which). The CDR3 region is CASSPFIAGAIETQYF.